A selection of T cell receptor beta chains follows, all from one sample in a study of blood T cell repertoires in COVID-19. Clones were sequenced by immunoSEQ multiplex PCR, and TCRdb holds only the in-frame ones, with some missing. The sample lists some 200,000 clones, roughly 76% occurring once. Sequenced input: peripheral blood. All receptors derive from a woman of 80 years or more with COVID-19, enrolled during active disease. Both conserved end residues are part of each CDR3. The D gene is left open where the match is weak. The size of a clone is reported for some rows only, either as once, few or many, or as a class for expanded clones.

D gene: TRBD1
clone size: NA
V gene: TRBV2
J gene: TRBJ1-2
CDR3 DNA: TGTGCCAGCAGTGAAGCGCACCGGGACAGGGATCTGGATGGCTACACCTTC
CDR3 protein: CASSEAHRDRDLDGYTF

D gene: TRBD1
clone size: NA
V gene: TRBV3-1/TRBV3-2
J gene: TRBJ1-4
CDR3 DNA: TGTGCCAGCAGCCAACCGAACACCGGGACAGGGGGAGAAAAACTGTTTTTT
CDR3 protein: CASSQPNTGTGGEKLFF

D gene: TRBD2
clone size: NA
V gene: TRBV2
J gene: TRBJ2-7
CDR3 DNA: TGTGCCAGCAGTGGACTAGCGAGAGGCTCCTACGAGCAGTACTTC
CDR3 protein: CASSGLARGSYEQYF

D gene: NA
clone size: NA
V gene: TRBV19
J gene: TRBJ2-7
CDR3 DNA: TGTGCCAGTAGTATCCAGGGGGGCTACGAGCAGTACTTC
CDR3 protein: CASSIQGGYEQYF

D gene: TRBD1
clone size: NA
V gene: TRBV6-1
J gene: TRBJ1-2
CDR3 DNA: TGTGCCAGCAGTGAAATGTGGGGACAGGGTTTGGGCTACACCTTC
CDR3 protein: CASSEMWGQGLGYTF

D gene: NA
clone size: once
V gene: TRBV7-9
J gene: TRBJ2-2
CDR3 DNA: TGTGCCAGCAGCCCCGTCGTGAGCGGGGAGCTGTTTTTT
CDR3 protein: CASSPVVSGELFF

D gene: NA
clone size: NA
V gene: TRBV21-1
J gene: TRBJ2-2
CDR3 DNA: TGTGCCAGCAGCAAAATCCCTCGGGGTGGTTACACCGGGGAGCTGTTTTTT
CDR3 protein: CASSKIPRGGYTGELFF

D gene: TRBD1
clone size: NA
V gene: TRBV10-3
J gene: TRBJ1-6
CDR3 DNA: TGTGCCATCAGCGACCCTGGGACAGGGCATAATTCACCCCTCCACTTT
CDR3 protein: CAISDPGTGHNSPLHF

D gene: TRBD1
clone size: NA
V gene: TRBV5-8
J gene: TRBJ1-2
CDR3 DNA: TGTGCCAGCAGCTCGACAGGGTTCGGCTACACCTTC
CDR3 protein: CASSSTGFGYTF

D gene: NA
clone size: NA
V gene: TRBV9
J gene: TRBJ1-5
CDR3 DNA: TGTGCCAGCAGCCGGGAGGGCCTCCAACATCAGCCCCAGCATTTT
CDR3 protein: CASSREGLQHQPQHF

D gene: NA
clone size: NA
V gene: TRBV9
J gene: TRBJ1-1
CDR3 DNA: TGTGCCAGCAGCGTAGCGGCGGGTACTGAAGCTTTCTTT
CDR3 protein: CASSVAAGTEAFF

D gene: TRBD1
clone size: NA
V gene: TRBV11-3
J gene: TRBJ2-1
CDR3 DNA: TGTGCCAGCAGTCGGGACAGGGGGGCTAGCGCAACCTACAATGAGCAGTTCTTC
CDR3 protein: CASSRDRGASATYNEQFF

D gene: NA
clone size: NA
V gene: TRBV2
J gene: TRBJ1-3
CDR3 DNA: TGTGCCAGCAGTGTTACCAGGGGCCTCTCTGGAAACACCATATATTTT
CDR3 protein: CASSVTRGLSGNTIYF

D gene: TRBD1
clone size: NA
V gene: TRBV7-9
J gene: TRBJ2-7
CDR3 DNA: TGTGCCAGCAGCGGGGGACAGGGGGACTACGAGCAGTACTTC
CDR3 protein: CASSGGQGDYEQYF

D gene: TRBD1
clone size: NA
V gene: TRBV5-4
J gene: TRBJ1-2
CDR3 DNA: TGTGCCAGCAGCGGACAACAGGGGGCCGGGGGGTATGGCTACACCTTC
CDR3 protein: CASSGQQGAGGYGYTF

D gene: NA
clone size: NA
V gene: TRBV19
J gene: TRBJ2-5
CDR3 DNA: TGTGCCAGTAGCCCCCGGACATCACAAGAGACCCAGTACTTC
CDR3 protein: CASSPRTSQETQYF

D gene: NA
clone size: NA
V gene: TRBV21-1
J gene: TRBJ2-3
CDR3 DNA: TGTGCCAGCAGCAAAGTTGGACCTTCCGGGACTAGCGGAGTTTGGGGCACAGATACGCAGTATTTT
CDR3 protein: CASSKVGPSGTSGVWGTDTQYF

D gene: NA
clone size: NA
V gene: TRBV24-1
J gene: TRBJ2-6
CDR3 DNA: TGTGCCACCAGTGATCCCCAGCGCTCTGGGGCCAACGTCCTGACTTTC
CDR3 protein: CATSDPQRSGANVLTF

D gene: NA
clone size: NA
V gene: TRBV27
J gene: TRBJ2-7
CDR3 DNA: TGTGCCAGCAGTTTAGATGGCCAAGGGGGCTACGAGCAGTACTTC
CDR3 protein: CASSLDGQGGYEQYF

D gene: TRBD2
clone size: NA
V gene: TRBV11-2
J gene: TRBJ2-2
CDR3 DNA: TGTGCCAGCAGCTCGCCGGGACTAGGGACTTCCGGGGAGCTGTTTTTT
CDR3 protein: CASSSPGLGTSGELFF

D gene: TRBD1
clone size: NA
V gene: TRBV18
J gene: TRBJ1-3
CDR3 DNA: TGTGCCAGCTCAACGACAGGGCTTAACTCTGGAAACACCATATATTTT
CDR3 protein: CASSTTGLNSGNTIYF

D gene: TRBD1
clone size: NA
V gene: TRBV7-3
J gene: TRBJ1-1
CDR3 DNA: TGTGCCAGCAGCCCGACAGGGGCGGGGGACACTGAAGCTTTCTTT
CDR3 protein: CASSPTGAGDTEAFF

D gene: TRBD2
clone size: NA
V gene: TRBV10-2
J gene: TRBJ2-3
CDR3 DNA: TGCGCCAGCACTAGCGGGAGGCCTTGGGGCGGAGATACGCAGTATTTT
CDR3 protein: CASTSGRPWGGDTQYF

D gene: NA
clone size: NA
V gene: TRBV7-2
J gene: TRBJ1-1
CDR3 DNA: TGTGCCAGCAGCCCTAGCTGGGCCCGGGAAGTGGAAGCTTTCTTT
CDR3 protein: CASSPSWAREVEAFF

D gene: NA
clone size: NA
V gene: TRBV6-5
J gene: TRBJ1-2
CDR3 DNA: TGTGCCAGCACCTTTGGGGCAGGGCAGTATGGCTACACCTTC
CDR3 protein: CASTFGAGQYGYTF

D gene: TRBD2
clone size: NA
V gene: TRBV29-1
J gene: TRBJ2-3
CDR3 DNA: TGCAGCGGGGAGGGGTGGTTCACAGATACGCAGTATTTT
CDR3 protein: CSGEGWFTDTQYF

D gene: TRBD2
clone size: NA
V gene: TRBV11-3
J gene: TRBJ2-3
CDR3 DNA: TGTGCCAGCAGCCCCTACCCCCTAGCGGACTACACAGATACGCAGTATTTT
CDR3 protein: CASSPYPLADYTDTQYF